The present entry profiles one T cell receptor beta chain with its context. Its antigen is currently unknown. The data were taken from a study of response to subunit inactivated influenza vaccine. The study's findings and limits: It was suggested by the authors that few new T cells are recruited by each seasonal influenza vaccination.

This CDR3 contains 14 residues. In germline, CDR1 is DFQATT, CDR2 SNEGSKA (reference sequence). TCRdb re-analysed the RT-PCR reads in MiXCR, keeping a single row per CDR3 protein. The table lists about 650,000 distinct CDR3 sequences, 13% to 15% of them singletons, with approximately 7.6% in the top ten. The material sequenced was PBMCs from blood, taken approximately 15 days before vaccination. This sequence was found in a man between 45 and 60 years old who received an inactivated influenza vaccine. The V and J genes are TRBV20-1 and TRBJ2-1; TRBD2 matches at 7 bases. The CDR3 coding sequence is TGCAATCCCTTGGGGGGAGGGCCTTTTAGTGAGCAGTTCTTC. Translation gives CNPLGGGPFSEQFF.